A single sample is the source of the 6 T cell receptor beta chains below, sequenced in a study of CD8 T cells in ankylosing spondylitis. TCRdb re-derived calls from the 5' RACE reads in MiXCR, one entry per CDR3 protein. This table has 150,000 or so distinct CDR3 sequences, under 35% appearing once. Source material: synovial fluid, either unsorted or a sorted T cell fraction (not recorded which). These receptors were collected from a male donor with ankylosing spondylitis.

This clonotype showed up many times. This CDR3 reads CSVERGGTDTQYF. CDR3 nucleotide sequence: TGCAGTGTAGAGCGGGGGGGCACAGATACGCAGTATTTT. The gene calls are TRBV20-1 and TRBJ2-3, with 9 bases that match TRBD2. The germline gives CDR1 DFQATT, CDR2 SNEGSKA (reference sequence). CDR3 size: 13 residues. The V and J ends lost 7 bases and 1 base, in that order; junction bases with no gene match: 3.

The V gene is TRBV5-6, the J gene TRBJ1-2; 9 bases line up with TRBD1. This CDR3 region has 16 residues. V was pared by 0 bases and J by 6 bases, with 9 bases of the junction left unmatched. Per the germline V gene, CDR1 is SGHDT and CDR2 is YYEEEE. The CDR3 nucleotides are TGTGCCAGCAGCTTGGGGACCGGGACAGGGAACAATGGCTACACCTTC. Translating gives CASSLGTGTGNNGYTF.

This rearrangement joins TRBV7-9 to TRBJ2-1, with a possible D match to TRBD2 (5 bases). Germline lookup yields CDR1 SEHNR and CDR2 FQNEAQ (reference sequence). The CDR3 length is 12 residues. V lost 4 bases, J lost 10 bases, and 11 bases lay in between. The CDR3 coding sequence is TGTGCCAGCAGCTCGGTGACGGGAGAGCAGTTCTTC. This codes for CASSSVTGEQFF.

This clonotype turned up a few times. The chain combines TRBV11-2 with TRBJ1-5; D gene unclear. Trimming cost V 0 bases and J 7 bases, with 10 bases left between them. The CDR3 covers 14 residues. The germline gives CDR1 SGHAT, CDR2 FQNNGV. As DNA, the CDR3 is TGTGCCAGCAGCTTAGAGTCAGGTAACCAGCCCCAGCATTTT. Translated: CASSLESGNQPQHF.

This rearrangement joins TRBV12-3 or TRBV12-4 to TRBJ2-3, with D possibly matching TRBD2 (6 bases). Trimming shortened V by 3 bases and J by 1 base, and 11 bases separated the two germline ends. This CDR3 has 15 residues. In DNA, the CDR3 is TGTGCCAGCAGTTTTTCGCGCGGGGGCACAGATACGCAGTATTTT. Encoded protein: CASSFSRGGTDTQYF.

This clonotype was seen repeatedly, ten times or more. CDR3 amino acids: CASSLEEGSSYEQYF. In nucleotides, the CDR3 is TGTGCCAGCAGCTTAGAGGAAGGGTCCTCCTACGAGCAGTACTTC. V gene TRBV7-2 combines with J gene TRBJ2-7; D unresolved. Germline loops: CDR1 SGHTA, CDR2 FQGNSA. Deletions cut 1 base from V and 0 bases from J, with 10 bases between. This CDR3 has 15 residues.